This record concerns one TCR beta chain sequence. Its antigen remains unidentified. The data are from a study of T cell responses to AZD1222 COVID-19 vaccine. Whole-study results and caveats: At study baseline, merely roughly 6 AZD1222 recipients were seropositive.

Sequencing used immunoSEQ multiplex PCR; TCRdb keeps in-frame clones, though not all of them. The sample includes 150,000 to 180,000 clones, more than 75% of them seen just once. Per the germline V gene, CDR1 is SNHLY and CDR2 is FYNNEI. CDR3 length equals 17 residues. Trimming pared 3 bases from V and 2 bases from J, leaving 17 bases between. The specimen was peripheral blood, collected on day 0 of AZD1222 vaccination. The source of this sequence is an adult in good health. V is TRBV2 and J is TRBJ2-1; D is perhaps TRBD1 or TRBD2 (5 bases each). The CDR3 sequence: CASSDSASGTTYNEQFF. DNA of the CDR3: TGTGCCAGCAGTGATAGTGCTTCAGGGACGACCTACAATGAGCAGTTCTTC. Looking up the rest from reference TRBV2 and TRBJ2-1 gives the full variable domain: EPEVTQTPSHQVTQMGQEVILRCVPISNHLYFYWYRQILGQKVEFLVSFYNNEISEKSEIFDDQFSVERPDGSNFTLKIRSTKLEDSAMYFCASSDSASGTTYNEQFFGPGTRLTVL.